This T cell receptor beta chain emerged from a study of human T cells and chemical hapten exposure. What the library attached to individual cDNA molecules were unique molecular identifiers. In the study's own analysis: Samples had a median of about 95,000 TCRs, ranging roughly 20,000 to 690,600. TCRdb re-derived calls from the 5' RACE reads in MiXCR, one entry per CDR3 protein. The authors' filters were not applied to this entry. The profile shows 70,000 to 85,000 distinct CDR3 sequences, 15% to 20% of them singletons. The authors' total RNA extraction used unfractionated whole blood. Study-level points and caveats: Following DPC sensitization, TCRs present above 1 in 1000 frequency showed no change.

Trimming left V 0 bases short and J 0 bases short, with 9 bases between. CDR3 length: 15 residues. The germline V gene has CDR1 SGHRS and CDR2 YFSETQ. About this clonotype itself: Its antigen is not known.

The V gene is TRBV5-1, the J gene TRBJ1-2; D is unclear. This clonotype was obtained from a female donor in good health. The CDR3 region is CASSLAGTPNYGYTF. The CDR3 DNA reads as TGCGCCAGCAGCTTGGCCGGCACACCTAACTATGGCTACACCTTC.